Included here is one T cell receptor beta chain sequence, with context. In the original workflow: Estimation of nucleated cell counts relied on the amplification of reference gene primers. The protocol was immunoSEQ multiplex PCR, while the TCRdb copy is restricted to in-frame clones and leaves out a portion. V and J calls plus clone size are reproduced from that table; the DNA served to infer D and trimming. This sample yields 140,000 to 150,000 clones, of which roughly 85% are seen a single time; about 4.1% belongs to the top ten. The sample is drawn from a study of blood T cell repertoires in COVID-19. Study information: Samples came from the United States, Italy and Spain, spanning acute and convalescent COVID-19.

Participant age was about 18 to 100 years, and participants resided in 25 or so US areas. CDR1 is SNHLY, CDR2 FYNNEI, per germline. The CDR3 has 14 amino acids. The ends were cut back, 7 bases at V and 2 bases at J, with 13 bases in the middle. The genes are TRBV2 and TRBJ2-3; possible D gene TRBD2, 6 bases. This TCR came from a man aged 45 to 65 who had recovered from COVID-19. Sequenced sample: PBMCs or T cells enriched from blood (not recorded which). The CDR3 is CASNRRGATDTQYF. The DNA of the CDR3 is TGTGCCAGCAACAGGCGGGGAGCCACAGATACGCAGTATTTT. The full variable domain, its missing parts supplied by reference TRBV2 and TRBJ2-3, is EPEVTQTPSHQVTQMGQEVILRCVPISNHLYFYWYRQILGQKVEFLVSFYNNEISEKSEIFDDQFSVERPDGSNFTLKIRSTKLEDSAMYFCASNRRGATDTQYFGPGTRLTVL.